In its sample, the clone carrying this TCR beta chain was seen a few times. TCRdb called the 5' RACE reads again in MiXCR, with one record for every CDR3 protein. The repertoire consists of more than 110,000 distinct CDR3 sequences, with 13% to 15% occurring once and the leading ten covering 28%. This sample is part of a study of T-cell memory formation after mild COVID-19. Germline loops: CDR1 SGHRS, CDR2 YFSETQ. This CDR3 is 18 amino acids long. V shed 4 bases, J shed 7 bases, and the junction held 22 bases outside the gene matches. Material for sequencing was PBMCs or a T cell subset sorted from them (not recorded which). The chain employs TRBV5-1 and TRBJ2-7, with TRBD1 identical over 8 bases. The receptor's source is an adult woman who had mild COVID-19 (a few samples of this study predate the infection). Cell type and time point are not known. The CDR3 reads CASSRTGTGILILEEQYF. The DNA for the CDR3 is TGCGCCAGCAGCCGGACCGGGACAGGCATCCTCATTTTAGAAGAGCAGTACTTC.